This T cell receptor (beta chain) was observed in a study of T-cell reconstitution after alpha-beta-depleted transplantation in children. The germline gives CDR1 SGHAT, CDR2 FQDESV (reference sequence). The V gene lost 5 bases and the J gene lost 4 bases, with 18 bases spanning the gap. This CDR3 comprises 17 residues. About this clonotype: Its target is not known.

Findings of the study overall: T-cell numbers and diversity one year post-transplant derived largely from freshly generated T cells.

A library of TCRbeta sequences, prepared with unique molecular identifiers, was generated. Via MiXCR, TCRdb re-called the PCR reads, giving one row per CDR3 protein. This table has just over 950,000 distinct CDR3 sequences, 25% to 35% appearing once. The chain employs TRBV11-1 and TRBJ1-6; TRBD1 might be the D (5 bases). The source material was PBMCs, mostly from graft donor cells, sampled 360 days after TCRalphabeta/CD19-depleted stem cell transplant. The TCR sequence derives from a boy under two years old who had a stem cell transplant for SCID, so the T cells may come from the graft donor. The CDR3 sequence is CASSPPGIGVYNSPLHF. CDR3 DNA: TGTGCCAGCAGCCCCCCGGGAATAGGGGTTTATAATTCACCCCTCCACTTT. Looking up the rest from reference TRBV11-1 and TRBJ1-6 gives the full variable domain: EAEVAQSPRYKITEKSQAVAFWCDPISGHATLYWYRQILGQGPELLVQFQDESVVDDSQLPKDRFSAERLKGVDSTLKIQPAELGDSAMYLCASSPPGIGVYNSPLHFGNGTRLTVT.